This entry lists 32 T cell receptor beta chains sequenced from one sample in a study of T cell responses to AZD1222 COVID-19 vaccine. This table comes from immunoSEQ multiplex PCR, and its TCRdb copy is limited to in-frame clones, with some not included. The sample includes tens of thousands of clones, around four fifths seen only once; the top ten take 2.5% to 3%. The source was peripheral blood, collected on day 0 of AZD1222 vaccination. Receptors originate from an adult in good health.

J is TRBJ1-2 and V is TRBV10-3; no definite D call. V shed 6 bases and J shed 6 bases, with 14 bases lying between them. The CDR3 is made up of 13 amino acids. Germline lookup yields CDR1 ENHRY and CDR2 SYGVKD. The CDR3 DNA reads as TGTGCCATCAGACTGGACGGCTCTGATGGCTACACCTTC. It specifies CAIRLDGSDGYTF.

This chain connects TRBV6-1 to TRBJ2-3; D unresolved. Trimming stripped 1 base from V and 0 bases from J, with 11 bases between. The CDR3 totals 16 residues. Germline loops: CDR1 MNHNS, CDR2 SASEGT. The DNA of the CDR3 is TGTGCCAGCAGTGAAGAGGGAAGGTCTAGCACAGATACGCAGTATTTT. Its translation is CASSEEGRSSTDTQYF.

The V gene is TRBV19, the J gene TRBJ2-7; 9 nucleotides line up with TRBD1. Germline V gene data show CDR1 as LNHDA and CDR2 as SQIVND (reference sequence). This CDR3 spans 16 amino acids. The V segment lost 4 bases and the J segment 1 base; nucleotides outside the gene matches: 8. DNA for the CDR3: TGTGCCAGTAGTACCTTAGGACAGGGGAATTCCTACGAGCAGTACTTC. This encodes CASSTLGQGNSYEQYF.

V usage is TRBV5-4 and J usage is TRBJ2-1; D is possibly TRBD2 (7 bases). Trimming cost V 0 bases and J 2 bases, with 15 bases left between them. CDR3 size: 17 residues. Germline V CDR1 and CDR2: SGHNT, YYREEE (reference sequence). The CDR3 reads CASSLGGGGSTYNEQFF. The CDR3, as DNA: TGTGCCAGCAGCTTGGGGGGGGGCGGGAGCACCTACAATGAGCAGTTCTTC.

This chain links TRBV11-2 with TRBJ2-4; 8 bases are shared with TRBD2. The V gene's germline CDR1 is SGHAT and CDR2 FQNNGV. The CDR3 is 18 amino acids. Losses at the gene ends were 4 bases for V and 0 bases for J; bases not matched to a gene: 11. CDR3 coding DNA: TGTGCCAGCAGCTCCCCGGGAGGGGGTACCTTAGCCAAAAACATTCAGTACTTC. Translated: CASSSPGGGTLAKNIQYF. The whole variable domain, filled in from reference TRBV11-2 and TRBJ2-4, reads EAGVAQSPRYKIIEKRQSVAFWCNPISGHATLYWYQQILGQGPKLLIQFQNNGVVDDSQLPKDRFSAERLKGVDSTLKIQPAKLEDSAVYLCASSSPGGGTLAKNIQYFGAGTRLSVL.

The rearrangement links TRBV15 to TRBJ2-5; D is uncertain. This CDR3 spans 13 amino acids. Germline values: CDR1 LNHNV, CDR2 YYDKDF (reference sequence). V was pared by 3 bases and J by 0 bases, with 5 bases between. In DNA, the CDR3 is TGTGCCACCAGCAGCGGCTACCAAGAGACCCAGTACTTC. It yields the protein CATSSGYQETQYF. The full variable domain, its missing parts supplied by reference TRBV15 and TRBJ2-5, is DAMVIQNPRYQVTQFGKPVTLSCSQTLNHNVMYWYQQKSSQAPKLLFHYYDKDFNNEADTPDNFQSRRPNTSFCFLDIRSPGLGDTAMYLCATSSGYQETQYFGPGTRLLVL.

About this clone itself: Within the sample, other DNA sequences also encode this same CDR3. DNA for the CDR3: TGCGCCAGCAGCCAAGGGACAGGGGAGAAGAATTCACCCCTCCACTTT. Its protein is CASSQGTGEKNSPLHF. The chain combines TRBV4-3 with TRBJ1-6, with 9 nucleotides matching TRBD1. This CDR3 is 16 amino acids long. From germline, CDR1 is LGHNA and CDR2 YSLEER. V was pared by 1 base and J by 7 bases, with 5 bases of the junction left unmatched.

The chain combines TRBV7-2 with TRBJ2-1; 7 nucleotides agree with TRBD1. The trim removed 5 bases at V and 5 bases at J, leaving 9 bases unmatched. Looked up from germline, CDR1 is SGHTA and CDR2 is FQGNSA. The CDR3 has 15 amino acids. The CDR3 DNA reads TGTGCCAGCAGCCCAAGACAGGGTGTCAACAATGAGCAGTTCTTC. Its translation: CASSPRQGVNNEQFF.

The chain recombines TRBV29-1 with TRBJ1-1; 8 bases agree with TRBD1. This CDR3 comprises 13 residues. Trimming removed 4 bases from V and 8 bases from J; junction bases left unmatched: 9. Germline V gene sequence: CDR1 SQVTM, CDR2 ANQGSEA. The CDR3 coding sequence is TGCAGCGTTGGGGGGCAGGGGGCAACCGAAGCTTTCTTT. It translates to CSVGGQGATEAFF.

This chain joins TRBV5-1 and TRBJ1-2; TRBD1 is a possible D gene (6 bases). Trimming removed 4 bases from V and 5 bases from J, with 27 bases in between. CDR1 is SGHRS and CDR2 is YFSETQ in the germline V gene. This CDR3 has 18 amino acids. CDR3 sequence reads: CASSLVGGPVEESYGYTF. For the CDR3, the DNA is TGCGCCAGCAGCCTCGTGGGGGGGCCAGTGGAGGAATCTTATGGCTACACCTTC.

V gene TRBV10-2 combines with J gene TRBJ2-7; D is possibly TRBD1 or TRBD2 (5 bases each). Between the trimmed V and J ends, which lost 6 bases and 0 bases, there was a span of 12 bases. This CDR3 is 14 amino acids long. Germline CDR1 is WSHSY and CDR2 is SAAADI. Written as DNA, the CDR3 is TGCGCCAGCAGGAGGGACCGTAGCTCCTACGAGCAGTACTTC. This translates into CASRRDRSSYEQYF.

This clone has more than one count but fewer than ten. CDR3 bases: TGTGCCAGTAGTTCTATGGGACTAGACGGGGAGACCCAGTACTTC. Translated, it gives CASSSMGLDGETQYF. The rearrangement uses TRBV19 and TRBJ2-5, with 8 nucleotides matching TRBD2. CDR1 is LNHDA and CDR2 is SQIVND in the germline V gene (reference sequence). The CDR3 loop spans 15 amino acids. The junction had 10 bases not matched to a gene; V was cut back by 5 bases and J by 5 bases. Full variable domain (remainder filled in from reference TRBV19 and TRBJ2-5): DGGITQSPKYLFRKEGQNVTLSCEQNLNHDAMYWYRQDPGQGLRLIYYSQIVNDFQKGDIAEGYSVSREKKESFPLTVTSAQKNPTAFYLCASSSMGLDGETQYFGPGTRLLVL.

The chain combines TRBV6-5 with TRBJ2-3, with TRBD2 identical over 9 bases. The V gene end was trimmed by 9 bases and the J gene end by 4 bases; junction bases not matched to a gene: 8. CDR1 and CDR2 (germline): MNHEY, SVGAGI. The CDR3 loop spans 14 amino acids. The CDR3 bases are TGTGCCAGTCGTCCGGGACTAGCTTCAGATACGCAGTATTTT. As protein: CASRPGLASDTQYF.

The DNA for the CDR3 is TGTGCCAGTACCGAGGCGTTGGGCACAGATACGCAGTATTTT. Encoded protein: CASTEALGTDTQYF. The rearrangement joins TRBV19 to TRBJ2-3; the D is unclear. Germline lookup yields CDR1 LNHDA and CDR2 SQIVND (reference sequence). This CDR3 is built from 14 residues. V was cut by 7 bases and J by 1 base, with 12 bases left in between. Looking up the rest from reference TRBV19 and TRBJ2-3 gives the full variable domain: DGGITQSPKYLFRKEGQNVTLSCEQNLNHDAMYWYRQDPGQGLRLIYYSQIVNDFQKGDIAEGYSVSREKKESFPLTVTSAQKNPTAFYLCASTEALGTDTQYFGPGTRLTVL.

Note on this clone: Other DNA sequences in this sample translate to the same CDR3. This sequence joins TRBV5-5 and TRBJ1-2, with D hard to call. This CDR3 is 12 amino acids long. The V end was cut by 0 bases, the J end by 5 bases, with 5 bases between. Germline assignment: CDR1 SGHKS and CDR2 YYEKEE (reference sequence). The CDR3 coding sequence is TGTGCCAGCAGCTTGGGATCTTATGGCTACACCTTC. This gives the protein CASSLGSYGYTF.

In the case of this clone: A junction end diverges from the germline sequence, so it may reflect a read error. The chain uses TRBV4-3 and TRBJ1-3; 7 nucleotides line up with TRBD1. This CDR3 has 15 amino acids. Germline V gene lookup returns CDR1 LGHNA and CDR2 YSLEER. This CDR3 is CASSQDRGAGDTIYF. The DNA of the CDR3 is TGCGCCAGCAGCCAAGACAGGGGGGCTGGAGACACCATATATTTT.

This sequence joins TRBV7-3 and TRBJ1-1, with D hard to call. Germline-derived CDR1 and CDR2 are SGHTA and FQGTGA. The CDR3 covers 13 residues. V was clipped by 5 bases and J by 2 bases, with 9 bases between them. The CDR3 region has the DNA TGTGCCAGCAGCCCCGGCAGCAACACTGAAGCTTTCTTT. Translation gives CASSPGSNTEAFF.

This chain uses TRBV6-6 with TRBJ2-5, with D hard to call. Trimming took off 6 bases at V and 0 bases at J, with 2 bases between the two ends. Looked up from germline, CDR1 is MNHNY and CDR2 is SVGAGI (reference sequence). The CDR3 contains 11 residues. CDR3 loop: CASRYQETQYF. The CDR3 bases are TGTGCCAGCAGGTACCAAGAGACCCAGTACTTC.

This chain uses TRBV19 with TRBJ2-1, with D possibly TRBD1 on 6 matching bases. There are 11 residues in the CDR3. Deletions cut 6 bases from V and 6 bases from J, with 6 bases between. Germline loops: CDR1 LNHDA, CDR2 SQIVND (reference sequence). The CDR3 sequence is CASRGGNEQFF. CDR3 nucleotide sequence: TGTGCCAGTAGAGGGGGCAATGAGCAGTTCTTC.

The rearrangement uses TRBV7-9 and TRBJ2-7; 7 bases are a match to TRBD1. After removal of 5 bases from V and 1 base from J, the junction contained 14 bases not matched to a gene. Germline V gene lookup returns CDR1 SEHNR and CDR2 FQNEAQ (reference sequence). This CDR3 region has 17 residues. The CDR3 bases are TGTGCCAGCAGCCCCTCGCCTACAGGGGCCTTTTCCTACGAGCAGTACTTC. Encoded protein: CASSPSPTGAFSYEQYF.

The chain couples TRBV19 to TRBJ2-1; possibly TRBD2 for D (5 bases). This CDR3 has 16 residues. V lost 5 bases and J lost 6, with 20 bases in between. Germline CDR1 LNHDA, CDR2 SQIVND (reference sequence). The CDR3 nucleotides read TGTGCCAGTAGTTCCCCAGGACTTACTGCTACCAATGAGCAGTTCTTC. This translates into CASSSPGLTATNEQFF.

In this sample, this clone turned up once. This rearrangement joins TRBV19 to TRBJ1-1; no definite D call. The CDR3 consists of 14 residues. The V gene lost 0 bases and the J gene lost 5 bases, with 10 bases spanning the gap. Germline CDR1 and CDR2: LNHDA and SQIVND (reference sequence). The CDR3 DNA reads TGTGCCAGTAGTATAGATACGGGGAGAACTGAAGCTTTCTTT. Protein product: CASSIDTGRTEAFF.

This clone was recorded only once. The chain has TRBV7-9 and TRBJ1-1; D remains unclear. This CDR3 has 15 residues. The V end was cut by 1 base, the J end by 3 bases, with 12 bases between. Germline V CDR1 and CDR2: SEHNR, FQNEAQ (reference sequence). For the CDR3, the DNA is TGTGCCAGCAGCTTAGTCTCCAGGACCGACACTGAAGCTTTCTTT. It yields the protein CASSLVSRTDTEAFF. Full variable domain (outside the CDR3, taken from reference TRBV7-9 and TRBJ1-1): DTGVSQNPRHKITKRGQNVTFRCDPISEHNRLYWYRQTLGQGPEFLTYFQNEAQLEKSRLLSDRFSAERPKGSFSTLEIQRTEQGDSAMYLCASSLVSRTDTEAFFGQGTRLTVV.

The rearrangement uses TRBV7-2 and TRBJ2-3; 8 bases map to TRBD2. The J segment lost 5 bases and the V segment lost 1 base, leaving 2 bases of the junction unmatched. Germline CDR1 and CDR2: SGHTA and FQGNSA. The CDR3 covers 14 residues. CDR3 nucleotide sequence: TGTGCCAGCAGCTTAGAGCTAGCGGGAGATACGCAGTATTTT. Its translation is CASSLELAGDTQYF. Full variable domain (outside the CDR3, taken from reference TRBV7-2 and TRBJ2-3): GAGVSQSPSNKVTEKGKDVELRCDPISGHTALYWYRQSLGQGLEFLIYFQGNSAPDKSGLPSDRFSAERTGGSVSTLTIQRTQQEDSAVYLCASSLELAGDTQYFGPGTRLTVL.

Concerning this clone itself: Other DNA sequences in this specimen translate into the identical CDR3. The chain is built from TRBV7-9 and TRBJ1-6; D is uncertain. The CDR3 covers 12 residues. Trimming pared 1 base from V and 5 bases from J, leaving 0 bases between. Per germline, CDR1 SEHNR and CDR2 FQNEAQ (reference sequence). The chain's CDR3 is CASSLDNSPLHF. In DNA form, the CDR3 reads TGTGCCAGCAGCTTAGATAATTCACCCCTCCACTTT.

The J gene is TRBJ1-1, the V gene TRBV10-3, with 9 bases aligning to TRBD1. From germline, CDR1 is ENHRY and CDR2 SYGVKD. The length of the CDR3 is 13 residues. V lost 5 bases, J lost 10 bases, and 8 bases stayed unmatched. As DNA, the CDR3 is TGTGCCATCAGTAATACAGGGGGCAGTCGAGCTTTCTTT. It codes for CAISNTGGSRAFF.

The chain carries TRBV9 and TRBJ2-2, with 7 bases matching TRBD2. The J segment lost 0 bases and the V segment lost 3 bases, leaving 2 bases of the junction unmatched. CDR3 length equals 15 residues. The germline V gene encodes CDR1 SGDLS and CDR2 YYNGEE. DNA of the CDR3: TGTGCCAGCAGCGAGCGGGACGCGAACACCGGGGAGCTGTTTTTT. It translates to CASSERDANTGELFF. Looking up the rest from reference TRBV9 and TRBJ2-2 gives the full variable domain: DSGVTQTPKHLITATGQRVTLRCSPRSGDLSVYWYQQSLDQGLQFLIQYYNGEERAKGNILERFSAQQFPDLHSELNLSSLELGDSALYFCASSERDANTGELFFGEGSRLTVL.

The chain carries TRBV6-5 and TRBJ2-1; tentative D call: TRBD1 (7 bases). The CDR3 sequence is 16 residues long. The V gene lost 2 bases and the J gene lost 4 bases, with 15 bases spanning the gap. Per the germline V gene, CDR1 is MNHEY and CDR2 is SVGAGI. The CDR3 DNA is TGTGCCAGCAGTTACAGTGGAGGGGGCGCGTACAATGAGCAGTTCTTC. Its protein is CASSYSGGGAYNEQFF.

In nucleotides, the CDR3 is TGTGCCAGCAGTTTACCTGGGAGTACCGGGGAGCTGTTTTTT. Amino acids: CASSLPGSTGELFF. The chain is built from TRBV28 and TRBJ2-2; tentatively, D is TRBD2 (5 bases). CDR3 length: 14 residues. V lost 2 bases and J 5 bases, leaving 9 bases between the germline ends. Germline loops: CDR1 MDHEN, CDR2 SYDVKM.

The chain combines TRBV30 with TRBJ1-1, with D unresolved. Germline lookup yields CDR1 GTSNPN and CDR2 SVGIG (reference sequence). The CDR3 sequence is 12 residues long. The germline V and J ends were trimmed by 2 bases and 2 bases, with 6 bases remaining between them. The DNA of the CDR3 is TGTGCCTGGAGTCCATTTAACACTGAAGCTTTCTTT. It is translated as CAWSPFNTEAFF. Full variable domain (rest looked up from reference TRBV30 and TRBJ1-1): SQTIHQWPATLVQPVGSPLSLECTVEGTSNPNLYWYRQAAGRGLQLLFYSVGIGQISSEVPQNLSASRPQDRQFILSSKKLLLSDSGFYLCAWSPFNTEAFFGQGTRLTVV.

The V call is TRBV12-3 or TRBV12-4, the J call TRBJ2-7, with a possible D match to TRBD2 (6 bases). The CDR3 has 11 amino acids. Trimming shortened V by 4 bases and J by 9 bases, and 10 bases separated the two germline ends. This CDR3 is CASSSRGTQYF. CDR3 in DNA: TGTGCCAGCAGTTCGCGGGGCACGCAGTACTTC.

The J gene is TRBJ1-4, the V gene TRBV5-8; 10 bases are a match to TRBD1. The CDR3 runs to 16 residues. V shed 4 bases and J 4 bases; nucleotides not matched to a gene: 7. The germline V gene encodes CDR1 SGHTS and CDR2 YDEGEE. CDR3 coding DNA: TGTGCCAGCAGCAACCGACAGGGGGCTCATAATGAAAAACTGTTTTTT. This translates into CASSNRQGAHNEKLFF.